The 10 T cell receptor beta chains below were found in one sample sequenced in a study of blood T cell repertoires in COVID-19. Here immunoSEQ multiplex PCR was the method, and the copy in TCRdb shows in-frame clones only, minus some. Found here are 100,000 to 120,000 clones, approximately 91% of them singletons; the top ten hold 8% to 8.5%. Sequencing was done on a sample of peripheral blood. These receptors all stem from a woman in her 70s who had recovered from COVID-19.

This clone was seen just once. The V call is TRBV5-6, the J call TRBJ1-4; unclear D gene. The CDR3 extends over 16 amino acids. Trimming shortened V by 4 bases and J by 4 bases, and 17 bases separated the two germline ends. Germline CDR1 and CDR2: SGHDT and YYEEEE. The CDR3 bases are TGTGCCAGCAGCCCACACAGCAATCTTATTAATGAAAAACTGTTTTTT. Amino acid sequence: CASSPHSNLINEKLFF.

The chain is built from TRBV10-2 and TRBJ2-3, with D possibly being TRBD2 (5 bases). The CDR3 has 14 residues. The ends were cut back, 5 bases at V and 0 bases at J, with 9 bases in the middle. Germline CDR1 is WSHSY and CDR2 is SAAADI. The CDR3 protein is CASSRRTSTDTQYF. DNA for the CDR3: TGCGCCAGCAGTAGAAGGACTAGCACAGATACGCAGTATTTT.

The chain recombines TRBV5-4 with TRBJ2-1; D uncertain. Germline-derived CDR1 and CDR2 are SGHNT and YYREEE (reference sequence). Trimming left V 4 bases short and J 7 bases short, with 12 bases between. CDR3 length: 13 residues. CDR3 sequence reads: CASSPIVGNEQFF. The CDR3 DNA follows: TGTGCCAGCAGCCCTATTGTTGGTAATGAGCAGTTCTTC.

This clone was picked up a small number of times. This chain joins TRBV3-1 (or the pseudogene TRBV3-2) and TRBJ2-2; a possible D gene is TRBD1 (6 bases). Germline assignment: CDR1 LGHDT and CDR2 YNNKEL (reference sequence). The CDR3 contains 15 residues. V was clipped by 5 bases and J by 1 base, with 11 bases between them. For the CDR3, the DNA is TGTGCCAGCAGCAGACCGGGACAGAACACCGGGGAGCTGTTTTTT. Amino acids: CASSRPGQNTGELFF.

The chain employs TRBV7-8 and TRBJ1-5, with D perhaps matching TRBD1 (5 bases). The CDR3 sequence is 14 residues long. CDR1 is SGHVS, CDR2 FQNEAQ, per germline. Trimming took 5 bases from V and 4 from J, leaving 12 bases between them. CDR3: CASSPRQMNQPQHF. The CDR3 DNA reads as TGTGCCAGCAGCCCGAGACAGATGAATCAGCCCCAGCATTTT.

V gene TRBV3-1 (or the pseudogene TRBV3-2) combines with J gene TRBJ1-2; D is uncertain. This CDR3 is 15 amino acids long. V lost 2 bases to trimming and J lost 3 bases, with 13 bases between them. The V gene's germline CDR1 is LGHDT and CDR2 YNNKEL (reference sequence). The CDR3 DNA follows: TGTGCCAGCAGCCAAAACCCTCGAGGTGACTATGGCTACACCTTC. Translation gives CASSQNPRGDYGYTF.

The chain has TRBV10-3 and TRBJ1-2, with TRBD1 matching over 7 bases. Trimming at V came to 4 bases and at J to 4 bases, leaving 3 bases not matched to a gene. This CDR3 has 13 residues. Germline V CDR1 and CDR2: ENHRY, SYGVKD. This CDR3 is CAISAGTAYGYTF. The DNA for the CDR3 is TGTGCCATCAGTGCCGGGACAGCCTATGGCTACACCTTC.

The J gene is TRBJ2-5, the V gene TRBV7-6; tentatively, D is TRBD2 (5 bases). The ends were cut back, 1 base at V and 2 bases at J, with 5 bases in the middle. The CDR3 loop spans 13 amino acids. Germline values: CDR1 SGHVS, CDR2 FNYEAQ. CDR3 in DNA: TGTGCCAGCAGCTTAGGACTACAAGAGACCCAGTACTTC. It codes for CASSLGLQETQYF.

The chain recombines TRBV30 with TRBJ1-1, with no clear D. The CDR3 spans 13 residues. V was cut by 2 bases and J by 0 bases, with 7 bases left in between. Germline V lookup: CDR1 GTSNPN, CDR2 SVGIG (reference sequence). As DNA, the CDR3 is TGTGCCTGGAGTTGGGGAGTGAACACTGAAGCTTTCTTT. It translates to CAWSWGVNTEAFF.

In DNA, the CDR3 is TGTGCCAGCAGCTTCGAGACTAGCCCCACCGGGGAGCTGTTTTTT. This sequence encodes CASSFETSPTGELFF. The chain couples TRBV11-3 to TRBJ2-2, with 7 nucleotides matching TRBD2. CDR1 is SGHNT, CDR2 YENEEA, per germline. This CDR3 is 15 amino acids long. J gave up 4 bases and V 3 bases, and 5 bases lay outside the gene matches.